This TCR beta chain is from a study of blood T cell repertoires in COVID-19. For the study at large: There were acute and convalescent COVID-19 samples, and they came from the United States, Italy and Spain. PBMCs, B-cell-depleted T cells, or T cells were the source of the cDNA or gDNA that made up the material.

CDR1 and CDR2 (germline): SNHLY, FYNNEI. The CDR3 covers 17 residues. This clone was detected only a few times. At one end, the junction sequence differs from germline, possibly due to a read error. Original processing notes: Amplification of reference gene primers was used by the study to estimate nucleated cell counts. The data were produced by immunoSEQ multiplex PCR, yet TCRdb's version contains in-frame clones alone and is incomplete. V and J calls and clone size are given by that table; D and trimming were obtained from the DNA. This sample carries approximately 54,000 clones, roughly 80% of them seen once, and the ten largest clones take 5.3%.

The sample taken for sequencing was peripheral blood. The rearrangement uses TRBV2 and TRBJ1-6; the match to TRBD1 covers 7 bases. The sequence came from a woman aged 60 to 75 with acute or convalescent COVID-19. Here the CDR3 reads CASREDRASSYNSPLHF. CDR3 in DNA: TGTGCCAGCAGAGAAGACAGGGCAAGCTCCTATAATTCACCCCTCCACTTT. Drawing the rest from reference TRBV2 and TRBJ1-6, the complete variable domain is EPEVTQTPSHQVTQMGQEVILRCVPISNHLYFYWYRQILGQKVEFLVSFYNNEISEKSEIFDDQFSVERPDGSNFTLKIRSTKLEDSAMYFCASREDRASSYNSPLHFGNGTRLTVT.